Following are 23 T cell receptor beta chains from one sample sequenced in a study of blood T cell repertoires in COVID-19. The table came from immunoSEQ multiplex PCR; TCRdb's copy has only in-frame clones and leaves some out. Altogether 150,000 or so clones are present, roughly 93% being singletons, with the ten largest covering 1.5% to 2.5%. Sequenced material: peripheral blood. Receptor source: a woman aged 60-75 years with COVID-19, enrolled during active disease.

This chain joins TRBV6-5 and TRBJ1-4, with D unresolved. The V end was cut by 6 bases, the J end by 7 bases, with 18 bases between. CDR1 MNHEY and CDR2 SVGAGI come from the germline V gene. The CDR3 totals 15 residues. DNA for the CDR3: TGTGCCAGCAGAGTTACTGATGCAGGTTTTGAAAAACTGTTTTTT. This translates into CASRVTDAGFEKLFF.

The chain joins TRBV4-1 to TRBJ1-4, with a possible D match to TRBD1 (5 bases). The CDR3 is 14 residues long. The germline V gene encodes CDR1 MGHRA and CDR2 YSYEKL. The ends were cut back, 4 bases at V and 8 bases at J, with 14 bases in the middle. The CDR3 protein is CASSPQFRAEKLFF. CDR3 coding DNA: TGCGCCAGCAGCCCCCAGTTCAGGGCGGAAAAACTGTTTTTT.

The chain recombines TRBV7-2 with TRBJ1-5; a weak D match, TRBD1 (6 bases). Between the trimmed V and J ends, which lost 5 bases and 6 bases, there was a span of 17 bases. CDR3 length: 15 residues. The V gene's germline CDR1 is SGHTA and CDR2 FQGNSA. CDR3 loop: CASSPGAGGSQPQHF. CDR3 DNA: TGTGCCAGCAGCCCAGGGGCGGGGGGCAGTCAGCCCCAGCATTTT.

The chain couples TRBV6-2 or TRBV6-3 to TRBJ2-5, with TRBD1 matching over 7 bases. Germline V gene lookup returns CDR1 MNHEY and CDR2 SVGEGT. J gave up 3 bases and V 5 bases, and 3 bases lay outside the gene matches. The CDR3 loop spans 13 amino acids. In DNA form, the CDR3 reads TGTGCCAGCAGTAGAGACAGGGAAGAGACCCAGTACTTC. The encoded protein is CASSRDREETQYF.

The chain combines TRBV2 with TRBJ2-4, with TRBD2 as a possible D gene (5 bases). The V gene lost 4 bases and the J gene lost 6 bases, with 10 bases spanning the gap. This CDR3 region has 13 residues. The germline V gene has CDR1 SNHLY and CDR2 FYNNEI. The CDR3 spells CASSGNEGNIQYF. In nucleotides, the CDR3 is TGTGCCAGCAGTGGAAACGAGGGAAACATTCAGTACTTC.

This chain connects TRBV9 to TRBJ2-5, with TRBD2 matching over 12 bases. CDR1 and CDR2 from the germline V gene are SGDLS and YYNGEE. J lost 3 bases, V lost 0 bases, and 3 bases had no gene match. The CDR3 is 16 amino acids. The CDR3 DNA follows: TGTGCCAGCAGCGTAGGTCCTAGCGGGGGGGAAGAGACCCAGTACTTC. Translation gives CASSVGPSGGEETQYF.

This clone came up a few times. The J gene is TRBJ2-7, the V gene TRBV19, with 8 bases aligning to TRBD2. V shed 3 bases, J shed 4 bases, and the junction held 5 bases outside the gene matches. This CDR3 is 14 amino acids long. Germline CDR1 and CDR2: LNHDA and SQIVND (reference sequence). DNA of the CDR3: TGTGCCAGTAGTATCTTTGCGGGGGGTTACGAGCAGTACTTC. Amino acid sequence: CASSIFAGGYEQYF.

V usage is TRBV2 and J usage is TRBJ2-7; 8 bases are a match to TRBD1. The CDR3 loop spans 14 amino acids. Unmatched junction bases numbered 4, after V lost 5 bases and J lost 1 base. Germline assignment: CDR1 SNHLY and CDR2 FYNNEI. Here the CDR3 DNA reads TGTGCCAGCAGTACCGGGACAGGTTCCTACGAGCAGTACTTC. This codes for CASSTGTGSYEQYF.

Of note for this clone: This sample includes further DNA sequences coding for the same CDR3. The CDR3, as DNA: TGTGCCAGCAGCGTTGGACAGGGCGCGTATGGCTACACCTTC. Translating gives CASSVGQGAYGYTF. The rearrangement joins TRBV9 to TRBJ1-2; 8 bases align to TRBD1. Germline-derived CDR1 and CDR2 are SGDLS and YYNGEE. The trim removed 2 bases at V and 5 bases at J, leaving 5 bases unmatched. The CDR3 spans 14 residues.

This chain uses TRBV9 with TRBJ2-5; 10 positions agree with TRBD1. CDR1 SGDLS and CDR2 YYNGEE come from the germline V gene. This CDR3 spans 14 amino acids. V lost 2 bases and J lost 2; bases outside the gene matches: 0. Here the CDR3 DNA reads TGTGCCAGCAGCGTGGACAGGGGGCAAGAGACCCAGTACTTC. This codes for CASSVDRGQETQYF.

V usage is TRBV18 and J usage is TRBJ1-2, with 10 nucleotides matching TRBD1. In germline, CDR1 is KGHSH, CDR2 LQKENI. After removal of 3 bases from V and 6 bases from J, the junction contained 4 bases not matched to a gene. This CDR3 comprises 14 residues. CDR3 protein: CASSPRDRGNGYTF. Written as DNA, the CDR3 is TGTGCCAGCTCACCCCGGGACAGGGGAAATGGCTACACCTTC. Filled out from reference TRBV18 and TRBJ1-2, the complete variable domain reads NAGVMQNPRHLVRRRGQEARLRCSPMKGHSHVYWYRQLPEEGLKFMVYLQKENIIDESGMPKERFSAEFPKEGPSILRIQQVVRGDSAAYFCASSPRDRGNGYTFGSGTRLTVV.

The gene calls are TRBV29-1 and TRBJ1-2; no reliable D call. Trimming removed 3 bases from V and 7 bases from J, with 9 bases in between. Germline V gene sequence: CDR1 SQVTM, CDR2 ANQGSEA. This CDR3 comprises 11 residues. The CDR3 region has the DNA TGCAGCGTTGAGGTAGGGAGTGGCTACACCTTC. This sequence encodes CSVEVGSGYTF.

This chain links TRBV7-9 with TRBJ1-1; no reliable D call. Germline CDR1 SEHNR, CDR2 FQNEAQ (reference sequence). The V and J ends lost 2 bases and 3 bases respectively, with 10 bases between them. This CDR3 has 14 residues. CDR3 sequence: CASSLNSPDTEAFF. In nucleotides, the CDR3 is TGTGCCAGCAGCTTAAACAGCCCGGACACTGAAGCTTTCTTT. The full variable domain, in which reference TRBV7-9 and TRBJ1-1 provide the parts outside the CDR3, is DTGVSQNPRHKITKRGQNVTFRCDPISEHNRLYWYRQTLGQGPEFLTYFQNEAQLEKSRLLSDRFSAERPKGSFSTLEIQRTEQGDSAMYLCASSLNSPDTEAFFGQGTRLTVV.

The CDR3 loop is CASSTGVNYGYTF. For the CDR3, the DNA is TGTGCCAGTAGTACCGGAGTTAACTATGGCTACACCTTC. This chain links TRBV19 with TRBJ1-2; no clear D. Between the trimmed V and J ends, which lost 4 bases and 1 base, there was a span of 7 bases. CDR1 is LNHDA, CDR2 SQIVND, per germline (reference sequence). The CDR3 spans 13 residues. Using reference TRBV19 and TRBJ1-2 for the parts outside the CDR3, the full variable domain is DGGITQSPKYLFRKEGQNVTLSCEQNLNHDAMYWYRQDPGQGLRLIYYSQIVNDFQKGDIAEGYSVSREKKESFPLTVTSAQKNPTAFYLCASSTGVNYGYTFGSGTRLTVV.

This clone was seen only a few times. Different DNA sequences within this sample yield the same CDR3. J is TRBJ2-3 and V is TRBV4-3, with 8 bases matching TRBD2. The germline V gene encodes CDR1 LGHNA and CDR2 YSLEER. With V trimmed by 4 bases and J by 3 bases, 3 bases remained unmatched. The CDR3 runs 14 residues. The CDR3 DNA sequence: TGCGCCAGCAGCCTGGCTAGCGGGACAGATACGCAGTATTTT. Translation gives CASSLASGTDTQYF.

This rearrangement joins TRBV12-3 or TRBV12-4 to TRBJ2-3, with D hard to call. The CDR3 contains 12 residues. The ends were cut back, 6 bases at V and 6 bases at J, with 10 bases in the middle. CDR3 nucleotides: TGTGCCAGCAGCCCTATCTCCGATACGCAGTATTTT. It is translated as CASSPISDTQYF.

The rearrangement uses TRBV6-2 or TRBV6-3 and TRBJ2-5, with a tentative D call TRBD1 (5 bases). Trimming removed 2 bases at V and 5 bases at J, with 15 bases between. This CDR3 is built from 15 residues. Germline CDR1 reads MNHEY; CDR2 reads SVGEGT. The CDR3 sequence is CASSYIGEFTETQYF. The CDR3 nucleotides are TGTGCCAGCAGTTACATAGGGGAATTTACGGAGACCCAGTACTTC.

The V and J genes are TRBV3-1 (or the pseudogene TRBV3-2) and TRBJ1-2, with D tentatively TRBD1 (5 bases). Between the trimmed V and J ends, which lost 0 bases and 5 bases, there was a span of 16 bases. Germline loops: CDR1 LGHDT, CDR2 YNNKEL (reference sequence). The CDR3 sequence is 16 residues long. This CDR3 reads CASSQDGQSRSYGYTF. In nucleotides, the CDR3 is TGTGCCAGCAGCCAAGACGGACAAAGCCGATCATATGGCTACACCTTC.

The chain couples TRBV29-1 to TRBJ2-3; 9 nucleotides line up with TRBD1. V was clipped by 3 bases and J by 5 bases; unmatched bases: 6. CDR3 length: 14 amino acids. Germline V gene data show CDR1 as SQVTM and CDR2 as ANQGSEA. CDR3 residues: CSVDNRGLQDTQYF. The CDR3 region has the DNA TGCAGCGTTGATAACAGGGGGCTCCAAGATACGCAGTATTTT.

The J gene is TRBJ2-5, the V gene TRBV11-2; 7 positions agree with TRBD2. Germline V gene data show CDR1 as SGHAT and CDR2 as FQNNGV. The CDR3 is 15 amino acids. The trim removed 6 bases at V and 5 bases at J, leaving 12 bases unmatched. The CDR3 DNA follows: TGTGCCAGCAGTTCGGGGGGACTCTACTCCGAGACCCAGTACTTC. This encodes CASSSGGLYSETQYF.

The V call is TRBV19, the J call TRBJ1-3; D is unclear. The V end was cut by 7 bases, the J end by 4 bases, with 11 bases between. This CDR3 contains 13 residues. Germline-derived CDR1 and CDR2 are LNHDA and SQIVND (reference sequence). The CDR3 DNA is TGTGCCAGTACCCTTGCCGGGGGAAACACCATATATTTT. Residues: CASTLAGGNTIYF.

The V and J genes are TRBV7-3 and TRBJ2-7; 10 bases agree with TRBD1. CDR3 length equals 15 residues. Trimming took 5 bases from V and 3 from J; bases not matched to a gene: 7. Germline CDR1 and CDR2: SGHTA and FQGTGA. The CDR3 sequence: CASSPGTGAFYEQYF. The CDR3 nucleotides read TGTGCCAGCAGCCCTGGGACAGGGGCTTTCTACGAGCAGTACTTC.

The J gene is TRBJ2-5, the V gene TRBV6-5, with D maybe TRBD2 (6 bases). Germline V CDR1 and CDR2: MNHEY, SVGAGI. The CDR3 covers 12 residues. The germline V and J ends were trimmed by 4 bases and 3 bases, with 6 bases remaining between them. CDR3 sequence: CASSWGEETQYF. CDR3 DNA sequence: TGTGCCAGCAGTTGGGGGGAAGAGACCCAGTACTTC.